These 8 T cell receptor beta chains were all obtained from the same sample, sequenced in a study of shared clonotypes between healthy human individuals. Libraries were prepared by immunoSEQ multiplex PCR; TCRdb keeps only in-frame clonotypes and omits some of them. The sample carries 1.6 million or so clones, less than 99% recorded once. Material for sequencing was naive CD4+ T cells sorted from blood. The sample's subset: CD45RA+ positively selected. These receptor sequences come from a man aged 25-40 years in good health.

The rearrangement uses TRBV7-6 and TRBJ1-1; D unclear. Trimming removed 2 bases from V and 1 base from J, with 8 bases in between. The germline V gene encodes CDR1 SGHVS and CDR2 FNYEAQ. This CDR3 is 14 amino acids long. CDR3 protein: CASSLMQANTEAFF. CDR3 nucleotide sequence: TGTGCCAGCAGCTTAATGCAGGCGAACACTGAAGCTTTCTTT.

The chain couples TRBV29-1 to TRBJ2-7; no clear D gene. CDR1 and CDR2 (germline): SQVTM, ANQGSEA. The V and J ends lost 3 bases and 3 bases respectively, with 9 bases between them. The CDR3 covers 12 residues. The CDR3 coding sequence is TGCAGCGTTGAGTCGGCAGGCTACGAGCAGTACTTC. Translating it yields CSVESAGYEQYF.

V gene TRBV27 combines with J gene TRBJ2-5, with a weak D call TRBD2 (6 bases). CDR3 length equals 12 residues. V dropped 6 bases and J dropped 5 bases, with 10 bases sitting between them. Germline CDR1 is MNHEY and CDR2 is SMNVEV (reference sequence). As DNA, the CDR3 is TGTGCCAGCAGGGGGGGTTCGGAGACCCAGTACTTC. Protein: CASRGGSETQYF.

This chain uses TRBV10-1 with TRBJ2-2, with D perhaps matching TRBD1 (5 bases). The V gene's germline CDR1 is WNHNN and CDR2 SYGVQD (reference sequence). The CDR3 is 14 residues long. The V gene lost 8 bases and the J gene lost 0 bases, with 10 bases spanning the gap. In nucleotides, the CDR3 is TGCGCCAGCCGAGGACAAACGAACACCGGGGAGCTGTTTTTT. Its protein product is CASRGQTNTGELFF.

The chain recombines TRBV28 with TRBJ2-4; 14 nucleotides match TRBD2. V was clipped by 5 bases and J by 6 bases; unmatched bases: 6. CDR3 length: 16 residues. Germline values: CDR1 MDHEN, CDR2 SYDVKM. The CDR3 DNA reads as TGTGCCAGCAGTGCCGGGACTAGCGGGAGTCTAAACATTCAGTACTTC. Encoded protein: CASSAGTSGSLNIQYF.

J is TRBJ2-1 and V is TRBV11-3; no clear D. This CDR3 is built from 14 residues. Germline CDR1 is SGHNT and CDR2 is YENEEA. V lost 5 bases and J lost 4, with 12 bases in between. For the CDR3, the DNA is TGTGCCAGCAGCAGCAAGTCAGCTTACAATGAGCAGTTCTTC. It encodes CASSSKSAYNEQFF.

This chain's CDR3 is CASSLVGGSPNEKLFF. The CDR3 nucleotides are TGTGCCAGCAGCTTAGTAGGTGGCAGTCCTAATGAAAAACTGTTTTTT. The J gene is TRBJ1-4, the V gene TRBV7-9, with D uncertain. Trimming took off 1 base at V and 3 bases at J, with 12 bases between the two ends. Germline CDR1 and CDR2: SEHNR and FQNEAQ (reference sequence). The CDR3 has 16 residues.

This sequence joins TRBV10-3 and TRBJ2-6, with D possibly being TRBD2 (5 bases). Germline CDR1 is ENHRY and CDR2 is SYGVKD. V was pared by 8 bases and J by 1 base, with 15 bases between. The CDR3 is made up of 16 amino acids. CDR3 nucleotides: TGTGCCATCCGGGAAGACTGGGAATCTGGGGCCAACGTCCTGACTTTC. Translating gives CAIREDWESGANVLTF.